This T cell receptor (beta chain) was sequenced in a study of T cell responses to AZD1222 COVID-19 vaccine. Some clones are missing from TCRdb's copy, which holds only in-frame ones; the method was immunoSEQ multiplex PCR. The data show more than 100,000 clones, around 90% seen once. The V gene lost 1 base and the J gene lost 0 bases, with 5 bases spanning the gap. Germline CDR1 and CDR2: LGHNT and FRNRAP. This CDR3 has 14 residues. The rearrangement joins TRBV12-5 to TRBJ2-3; TRBD1 or TRBD2 may be the D gene (5 bases each). Material: peripheral blood, obtained on day 0 of AZD1222 vaccination. The sequence was collected from an adult in good health. CDR3 in DNA: TGTGCTAGTGGTTTGGGGGGGAGCACAGATACGCAGTATTTT. This gives the protein CASGLGGSTDTQYF. The whole variable domain, remainder taken from reference TRBV12-5 and TRBJ2-3, is DARVTQTPRHKVTEMGQEVTMRCQPILGHNTVFWYRQTMMQGLELLAYFRNRAPLDDSGMPKDRFSAEMPDATLATLKIQPSEPRDSAVYFCASGLGGSTDTQYFGPGTRLTVL.